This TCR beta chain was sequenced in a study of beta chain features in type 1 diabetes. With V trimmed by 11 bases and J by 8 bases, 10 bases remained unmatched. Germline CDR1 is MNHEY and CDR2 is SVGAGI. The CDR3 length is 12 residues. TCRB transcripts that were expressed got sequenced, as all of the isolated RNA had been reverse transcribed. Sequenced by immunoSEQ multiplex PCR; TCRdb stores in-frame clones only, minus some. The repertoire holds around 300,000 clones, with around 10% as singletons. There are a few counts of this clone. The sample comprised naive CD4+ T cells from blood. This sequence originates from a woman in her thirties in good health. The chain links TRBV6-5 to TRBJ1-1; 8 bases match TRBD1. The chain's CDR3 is CAAGDRPMEAFF. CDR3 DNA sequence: TGTGCCGCGGGGGACAGGCCAATGGAAGCTTTCTTT.